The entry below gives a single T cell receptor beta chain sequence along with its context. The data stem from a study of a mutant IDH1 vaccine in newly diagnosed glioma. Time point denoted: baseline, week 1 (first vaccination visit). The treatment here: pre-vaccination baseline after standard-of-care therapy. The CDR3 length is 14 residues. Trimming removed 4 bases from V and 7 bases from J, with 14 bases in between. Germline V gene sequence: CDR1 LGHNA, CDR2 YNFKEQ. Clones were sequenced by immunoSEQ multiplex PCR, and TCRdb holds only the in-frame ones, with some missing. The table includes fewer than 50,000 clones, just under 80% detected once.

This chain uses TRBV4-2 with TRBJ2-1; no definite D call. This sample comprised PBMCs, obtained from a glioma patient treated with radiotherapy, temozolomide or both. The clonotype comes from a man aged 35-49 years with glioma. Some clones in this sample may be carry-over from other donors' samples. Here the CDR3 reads CASSLGLGENEQFF. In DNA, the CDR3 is TGTGCCAGCAGCCTAGGGCTGGGTGAGAATGAGCAGTTCTTC.